These 4 T cell receptor beta chains were all obtained from the same sample, sequenced in a study of response to subunit inactivated influenza vaccine. Via MiXCR, TCRdb re-called the RT-PCR reads, giving one row per CDR3 protein. Among about 570,000 distinct CDR3 sequences listed, roughly 10% were seen once. The sequenced sample was PBMCs from blood, obtained on the day of vaccination. The receptors here all came from a man between 45 and 60 years old who received an inactivated influenza vaccine.

This sequence joins TRBV28 and TRBJ2-1; 10 bases match TRBD1. Germline V gene data show CDR1 as MDHEN and CDR2 as SYDVKM. Trimming cost V 0 bases and J 3 bases; bases outside gene matches: 2. There are 16 residues in the CDR3. This chain's CDR3 is CASSLWDRGGYNEQFF. In DNA, the CDR3 is TGTGCCAGCAGTTTATGGGACAGGGGGGGCTACAATGAGCAGTTCTTC.

The CDR3, as DNA: TGTGCCAGCAGTTTCCCACAGGGAAATAAGTACTTC. Residues: CASSFPQGNKYF. The V call is TRBV12-3 or TRBV12-4, the J call TRBJ2-5; possible D gene TRBD1, 6 bases. Trimming took off 3 bases at V and 12 bases at J, with 14 bases between the two ends. CDR3 size: 12 residues.

The table lists this clonotype with a few counts. The V call is TRBV20-1, the J call TRBJ1-1, with 9 bases that match TRBD1. V gave up 1 base and J gave up 4 bases; unmatched junction bases: 4. This CDR3 comprises 14 residues. The germline CDR1 and CDR2 sequences are DFQATT and SNEGSKA (reference sequence). CDR3 region: CSARAGTGSTEAFF. The CDR3, as DNA: TGCAGTGCTAGAGCCGGGACAGGGAGCACTGAAGCTTTCTTT.

This clonotype was found a few times. The chain carries TRBV12-3 or TRBV12-4 and TRBJ2-3; D may be TRBD1 (5 bases). CDR3 length: 15 residues. V was cut by 1 base and J by 3 bases, with 11 bases left in between. Here the CDR3 DNA reads TGTGCCAGCAGTTTAGGGACACCGCGGACAGATACGCAGTATTTT. It is translated as CASSLGTPRTDTQYF.